This T cell receptor (beta chain) is drawn from a study of T cell responses to AZD1222 COVID-19 vaccine. General study findings and limits: Clonal diversity may have been underestimated, and the donors were mostly white British, with more females than males. Vaccine-related CD4 TCRs covered spike, predominating at 160-218 and 743-854.

The data were produced by immunoSEQ multiplex PCR, yet TCRdb's version contains in-frame clones alone and is incomplete. The sample contains approximately 150,000 clones, around 94% of which appear only once. A remark on this clone: Its target is not known.

This TCR came from an adult in good health. This specimen was peripheral blood, taken on day 0 of AZD1222 vaccination.

The CDR3 DNA reads TGTGCCAGCAGCACGCGGACAGGGTTCGATGAGCAGTTCTTC. It translates to CASSTRTGFDEQFF. J is TRBJ2-1 and V is TRBV5-4, with 8 nucleotides matching TRBD1. Germline CDR1 is SGHNT and CDR2 is YYREEE (reference sequence). The CDR3 spans 14 residues. V lost 4 bases and J lost 8; bases outside the gene matches: 8.